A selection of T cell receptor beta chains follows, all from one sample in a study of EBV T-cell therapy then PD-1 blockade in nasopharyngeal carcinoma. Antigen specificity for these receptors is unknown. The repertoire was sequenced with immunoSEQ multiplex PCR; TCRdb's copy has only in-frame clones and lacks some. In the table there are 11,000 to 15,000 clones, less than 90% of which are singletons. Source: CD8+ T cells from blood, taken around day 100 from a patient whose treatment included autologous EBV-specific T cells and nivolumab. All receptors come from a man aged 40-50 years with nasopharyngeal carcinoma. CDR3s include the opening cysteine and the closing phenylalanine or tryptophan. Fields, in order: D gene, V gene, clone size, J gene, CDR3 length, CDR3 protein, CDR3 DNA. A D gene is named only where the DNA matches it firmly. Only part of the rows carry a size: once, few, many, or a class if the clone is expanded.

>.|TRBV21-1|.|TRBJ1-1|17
CASSKARAEFMNTEAFF
TGTGCCAGCAGCAAAGCGCGGGCGGAGTTTATGAACACTGAAGCTTTCTTT
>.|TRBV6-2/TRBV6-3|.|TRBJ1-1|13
CASSYSESTEAFF
TGTGCCAGCAGTTACTCGGAGTCCACTGAAGCTTTCTTT
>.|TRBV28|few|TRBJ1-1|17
CASSDIRASLGNTEAFF
TGTGCCAGCAGTGATATCCGGGCGAGCCTCGGGAACACTGAAGCTTTCTTT
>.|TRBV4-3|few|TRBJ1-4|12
CASSQTGSLLFF
TGCGCCAGCAGCCAAACAGGGAGTTTACTGTTTTTT
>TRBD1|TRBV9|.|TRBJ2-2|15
CASSGGQGVTGELFF
TGTGCCAGCAGCGGGGGACAGGGTGTTACCGGGGAGCTGTTTTTT
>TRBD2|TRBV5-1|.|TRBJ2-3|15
CASSLEGLDLDTQYF
TGCGCCAGCAGCTTGGAGGGACTAGACCTAGATACGCAGTATTTT
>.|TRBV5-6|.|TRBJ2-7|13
CASSLAGASEQYF
TGTGCCAGCAGCTTGGCAGGGGCAAGCGAGCAGTACTTC
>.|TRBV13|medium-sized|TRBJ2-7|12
CASGQSSYEQYF
TGTGCCAGCGGACAGTCCTCCTACGAGCAGTACTTC
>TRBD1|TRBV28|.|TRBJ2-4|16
CASSSPLLATQGQIHF
TGTGCCAGCAGTTCTCCCTTACTTGCCACCCAGGGACAGATCCACTTC
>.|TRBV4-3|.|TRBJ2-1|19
CASSPRSGLKTVSYNEQFF
TGCGCCAGCAGCCCTCGATCGGGACTCAAAACGGTCTCCTACAATGAGCAGTTCTTC
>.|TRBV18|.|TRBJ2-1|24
CASSPLSAVLPASIESRSYNEQFF
TGTGCCAGCTCACCACTCTCGGCAGTACTTCCGGCCTCTATCGAGAGTCGCTCCTACAATGAGCAGTTCTTC
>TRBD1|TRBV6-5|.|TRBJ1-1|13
CASKGAEGTEAFF
TGTGCCAGCAAGGGGGCCGAGGGGACTGAAGCTTTCTTT
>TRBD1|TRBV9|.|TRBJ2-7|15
CASSVVGTGVTEQYF
TGTGCCAGCAGCGTAGTGGGGACAGGGGTAACCGAGCAGTACTTC
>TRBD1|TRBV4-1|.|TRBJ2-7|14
CASSQLTGGYEQYF
TGCGCCAGCAGCCAACTGACAGGGGGGTACGAGCAGTACTTC
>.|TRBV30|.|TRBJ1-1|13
CAWSVLGNTEAFF
TGTGCCTGGAGTGTACTGGGGAACACTGAAGCTTTCTTT
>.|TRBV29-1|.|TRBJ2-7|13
CSVGIGGSYEQYF
TGCAGCGTTGGGATTGGGGGCTCCTACGAGCAGTACTTC
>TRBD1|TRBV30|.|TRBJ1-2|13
CAWGYGTGRGYTF
TGTGCCTGGGGGTACGGGACAGGGAGGGGCTACACCTTC
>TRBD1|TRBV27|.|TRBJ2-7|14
CASSLSGTDYEQYF
TGTGCCAGCAGTTTATCGGGGACAGACTACGAGCAGTACTTC
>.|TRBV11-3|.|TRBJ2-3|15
CASSLEGLGTDTQYF
TGTGCCAGCAGCTTAGAGGGTCTAGGCACAGATACGCAGTATTTT
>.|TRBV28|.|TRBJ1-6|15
CASSLGEGYRSPLHF
TGTGCCAGCAGCTTGGGGGAAGGGTATCGGTCACCCCTCCACTTT
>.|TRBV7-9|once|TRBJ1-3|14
CASSLGGHGNTIYF
TGTGCCAGCAGCTTAGGGGGGCATGGAAACACCATATATTTT
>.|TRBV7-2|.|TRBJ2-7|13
CASSLRGRDEQYF
TGTGCCAGCAGCTTGCGGGGGCGCGACGAGCAGTACTTC
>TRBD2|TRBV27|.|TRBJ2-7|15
CASSLSGLALDEQYF
TGTGCCAGCAGTTTATCGGGACTAGCTCTTGACGAGCAGTACTTC
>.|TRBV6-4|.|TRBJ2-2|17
CASTKEPGSGNTGELFF
TGTGCCAGCACTAAAGAACCAGGTTCTGGGAACACCGGGGAGCTGTTTTTT
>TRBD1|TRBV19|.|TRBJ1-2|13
CASSVGQGDGYTF
TGTGCCAGTAGTGTGGGACAGGGAGATGGCTACACCTTC
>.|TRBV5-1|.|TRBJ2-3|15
CASSPPGIRTDTQYF
TGCGCCAGCAGCCCCCCGGGCATACGCACAGATACGCAGTATTTT
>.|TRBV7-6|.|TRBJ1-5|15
CASSLGGTLNQPQHF
TGTGCCAGCAGCTTAGGTGGGACGCTAAATCAGCCCCAGCATTTT
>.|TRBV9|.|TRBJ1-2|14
CASSANREGYGYTF
TGTGCCAGCAGCGCCAACCGGGAGGGCTATGGCTACACCTTC
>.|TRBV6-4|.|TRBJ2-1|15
CASSDSPGVVNEQFF
TGTGCCAGCAGTGACTCTCCGGGAGTGGTCAATGAGCAGTTCTTC
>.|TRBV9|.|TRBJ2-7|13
CASSVQDSYEQYF
TGTGCCAGCAGCGTACAGGACTCCTACGAGCAGTACTTC
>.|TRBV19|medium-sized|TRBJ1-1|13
CASSIEGGTEAFF
TGTGCCAGTAGTATCGAGGGTGGCACTGAAGCTTTCTTT
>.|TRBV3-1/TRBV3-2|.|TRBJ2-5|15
CASSQEHRGGETQYF
TGTGCCAGCAGCCAAGAGCACCGGGGCGGGGAGACCCAGTACTTC
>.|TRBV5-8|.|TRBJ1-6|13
CASSLVTDSPLHF
TGTGCCAGCAGCTTGGTGACAGATTCACCCCTCCACTTT
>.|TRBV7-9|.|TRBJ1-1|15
CASSLAAGRNTEAFF
TGTGCCAGCAGCTTAGCCGCAGGGAGGAACACTGAAGCTTTCTTT
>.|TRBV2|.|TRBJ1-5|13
CASSPSSAQPQHF
TGTGCCAGCAGCCCCAGTAGCGCTCAGCCCCAGCATTTT
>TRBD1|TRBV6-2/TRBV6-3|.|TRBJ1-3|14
CASSMTGVGNTIYF
TGTGCCAGCAGTATGACAGGGGTTGGAAACACCATATATTTT
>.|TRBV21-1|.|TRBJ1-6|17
CASSKEGGPAGNSPLHF
TGTGCCAGCAGCAAAGAAGGGGGGCCCGCAGGGAATTCACCCCTCCACTTT
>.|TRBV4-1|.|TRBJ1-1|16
CASSQGDDSLNTEAFF
TGCGCCAGCAGCCAAGGTGATGACAGTTTGAACACTGAAGCTTTCTTT
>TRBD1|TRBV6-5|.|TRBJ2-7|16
CASSSTTGSFPYEQYF
TGTGCCAGCAGTTCAACGACAGGGAGCTTCCCCTACGAGCAGTACTTC
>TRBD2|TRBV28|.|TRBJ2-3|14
CASSRGVFTDTQYF
TGTGCCAGCAGCCGGGGGGTGTTCACAGATACGCAGTATTTT
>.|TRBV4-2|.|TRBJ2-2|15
CASSQDSQNTGELFF
TGTGCCAGCAGCCAAGATTCCCAGAACACCGGGGAGCTGTTTTTT
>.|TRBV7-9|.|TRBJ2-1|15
CASSSGRVANNEQFF
TGTGCCAGCAGCTCCGGCCGAGTAGCAAACAATGAGCAGTTCTTC
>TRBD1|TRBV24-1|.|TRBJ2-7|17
CATSDTSGTGVPYEQYF
TGTGCCACCAGTGATACTTCCGGGACAGGGGTCCCCTACGAGCAGTACTTC
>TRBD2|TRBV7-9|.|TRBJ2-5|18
CASSLGSRTSEAQETQYF
TGTGCCAGCAGCCTGGGGAGCCGGACTAGCGAGGCACAAGAGACCCAGTACTTC
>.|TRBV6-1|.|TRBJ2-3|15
CASSEAKGSTDTQYF
TGTGCCAGCAGTGAAGCGAAGGGGAGCACAGATACGCAGTATTTT
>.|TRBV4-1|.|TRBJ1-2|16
CASSQSGPHLDYGYTF
TGCGCCAGCAGCCAGAGCGGGCCTCACTTGGACTATGGCTACACCTTC
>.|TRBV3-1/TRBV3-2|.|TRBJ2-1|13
CASGPRQYNEQFF
TGTGCCAGCGGCCCCCGACAGTACAATGAGCAGTTCTTC
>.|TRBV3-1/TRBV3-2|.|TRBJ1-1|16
CASSPRRKHLNTEAFF
TGTGCCAGCAGCCCTCGGCGGAAGCATTTGAACACTGAAGCTTTCTTT